These T cell receptor beta chains were read from a single sample in a study of cytomegalovirus exposure and HLA in healthy donors. Sequencing was performed with immunoSEQ multiplex PCR; in TCRdb, only in-frame clones are kept and a portion is missing. The data contain over 100,000 clones, approximately 70% of them singletons. The sample comprised PBMCs. The receptors stem from a woman aged 30 to 39 in good health and CMV-seronegative. Each CDR3 is given with its conserved first and last residue. The D gene is left open where the match is weak. Expanded clones get a size class; other rows say once, few or many, or leave the size out.

>TRBJ1-1|.|once|TRBV19
TGTGCCAGTAGACCCCAGGCGGGGTGGGGAGATGAAGCTTTCTTT
CASRPQAGWGDEAFF
>TRBJ1-1|TRBD1|.|TRBV27
TGTGCCAGCAGGAGACAGGGACTGAACACTGAAGCTTTCTTT
CASRRQGLNTEAFF
>TRBJ2-3|TRBD2|once|TRBV7-8
TGTGCCAGCAGCTTAGTGGCCGGGAGGGGGACAGATACGCAGTATTTT
CASSLVAGRGTDTQYF
>TRBJ1-1|.|few|TRBV5-6
TGTGCCAGCAGCTTATTGGGGGGCACTGAAGCTTTCTTT
CASSLLGGTEAFF
>TRBJ1-6|.|.|TRBV19
TGTGCCAGTAGTCTACTGACAGGATTAAGTTCACCCCTCCACTTT
CASSLLTGLSSPLHF
>TRBJ2-3|.|.|TRBV5-1
TGCGCCAGCAGCTTGACCCAGGGGCGCACAGATACGCAGTATTTT
CASSLTQGRTDTQYF
>TRBJ1-1|.|.|TRBV30
TGTGCCTGGGAGGAGATACAAAACACTGAAGCTTTCTTT
CAWEEIQNTEAFF
>TRBJ1-1|.|.|TRBV6-1
TGTGCCACCGAACAGGGCGTGACTGAAGCTTTCTTT
CATEQGVTEAFF
>TRBJ2-3|.|few|TRBV7-6
TGTGCCAGCAGCTTATATGCAGATACGCAGTATTTT
CASSLYADTQYF
>TRBJ1-1|TRBD1|.|TRBV5-1
TGCGCCAGCAGCTCCACGACAGGGTTAGTTCGCACTGAAGCTTTCTTT
CASSSTTGLVRTEAFF
>TRBJ2-7|TRBD2|.|TRBV30
TGTGCCTGGAGTGTATCAGCGGGGGTAGACTACGAGCAGTACTTC
CAWSVSAGVDYEQYF
>TRBJ2-1|TRBD2|.|TRBV6-5
TGTGCCAGCAGTTACTCGCCTAGCGGGAGAAATGAGCAGTTCTTC
CASSYSPSGRNEQFF
>TRBJ1-3|.|.|TRBV30
TGTGCCTGGAGTGTACTCAACCTAAAGGGAAACACCATATATTTT
CAWSVLNLKGNTIYF
>TRBJ1-1|.|.|TRBV6-5
TGTGCCAGCAGCTCCCGGGGTACTGAAGCTTTCTTT
CASSSRGTEAFF
>TRBJ1-1|.|.|TRBV5-1
TGCGCCAGCAGCTTGGCACAGAACACTGAAGCTTTCTTT
CASSLAQNTEAFF
>TRBJ2-1|TRBD1|.|TRBV4-2
TGTGCCAGCAGCCAAGGGACAGGGGCGCCTTTGGGCAATGAGCAGTTCTTC
CASSQGTGAPLGNEQFF
>TRBJ2-1|TRBD1|.|TRBV29-1
TGCACCGTGCGAGGGACAGGGGGCGATGAGCAGTTCTTC
CTVRGTGGDEQFF
>TRBJ1-5|.|once|TRBV5-6
TGTGCCAGCAGCCTGGGGCAGGGCGGTCAGCCCCAGCATTTT
CASSLGQGGQPQHF
>TRBJ2-5|TRBD2|once|TRBV7-8
TGTGCCAGCAAAAAGCGGGAGACAGAGGAGACCCAGTACTTC
CASKKRETEETQYF
>TRBJ1-5|.|.|TRBV29-1
TGCAGCGTTGCAGGGCAGATCAATCAGCCCCAGCATTTT
CSVAGQINQPQHF
>TRBJ2-3|TRBD2|.|TRBV5-1
TGCGCCAGCAGCTTGGCTTTTAGCGGGAACACAGATACGCAGTATTTT
CASSLAFSGNTDTQYF
>TRBJ1-2|.|.|TRBV5-8
TGTGCCAGCATTCTCTATGGCTACACCTTC
CASILYGYTF
>TRBJ2-7|TRBD1|.|TRBV30
TGTGCCTGGAGTGTACCGGACAGGGAAGCCCACGAGCAGTACTTC
CAWSVPDREAHEQYF
>TRBJ1-2|.|.|TRBV5-1
TGCGCCAGCAGCTTGACCCGGGAGAGTTATGGCTACACCTTC
CASSLTRESYGYTF
>TRBJ2-7|TRBD1|.|TRBV7-8
TGTGCCAGCAGCACAAGGGGACAGGGCTACGAGCAGTACTTC
CASSTRGQGYEQYF
>TRBJ2-7|.|.|TRBV19
TGTGCCAGTAGTCCCATCATTGGGCGAACCTACGAGCAGTACTTC
CASSPIIGRTYEQYF
>TRBJ2-7|TRBD2|.|TRBV7-6
TGTGCCAGCATGGAGGGACTAGCAGACGAGCAGTACTTC
CASMEGLADEQYF
>TRBJ1-1|.|.|TRBV5-1
TGCGCCAGCAGCTTAACAGGTGAGACTGAAGCTTTCTTT
CASSLTGETEAFF
>TRBJ2-1|TRBD2|.|TRBV25-1
TGTGCCAGCAGGGGAGGACTAGCGGTGACAAATGAGCAGTTCTTC
CASRGGLAVTNEQFF
>TRBJ2-3|TRBD2|.|TRBV5-1
TGCGCCAGCAGCCATCCGAAGGCTAGCGGGGACACAGATACGCAGTATTTT
CASSHPKASGDTDTQYF
>TRBJ1-1|.|.|TRBV7-8
TGTGCCAGCAGCTTAGGGGCACCTTTAACTGAAGCTTTCTTT
CASSLGAPLTEAFF
>TRBJ1-5|TRBD1|.|TRBV19
TGTGCCAGTAGTTCGAGACAGGGATTTAGCAATCAGCCCCAGCATTTT
CASSSRQGFSNQPQHF
>TRBJ2-7|.|.|TRBV29-1
TGCAGCGCCCAAGGACAGTACTACGAGCAGTACTTC
CSAQGQYYEQYF
>TRBJ2-1|TRBD1|.|TRBV27
TGTGCCAGCAGTTTTGGAGCGAGTACACAGGGGTTCAATGAGCAGTTCTTC
CASSFGASTQGFNEQFF
>TRBJ2-1|.|.|TRBV30
TGTGCCTGGGAACAGGGCCCATACAATGAGCAGTTCTTC
CAWEQGPYNEQFF
>TRBJ2-3|TRBD2|few|TRBV19
TGTGCCAGTGGATCTAGCGGGAGAACAGATACGCAGTATTTT
CASGSSGRTDTQYF
>TRBJ2-2|TRBD2|.|TRBV6-6
TGTGCCAGCACAACCGGGCTAGCGGAGATCACCGGGGAGCTGTTTTTT
CASTTGLAEITGELFF
>TRBJ2-5|TRBD1|.|TRBV11-2
TGTGCCAGCAGCTTAGCCGGGACAGGCCACCAAGAGACCCAGTACTTC
CASSLAGTGHQETQYF
>TRBJ2-1|TRBD2|.|TRBV7-7
TGTGCCAGCAGCTTAATGAGCCCGACTAGCGGCTCCTACAATGAGCAGTTCTTC
CASSLMSPTSGSYNEQFF
>TRBJ1-5|TRBD1|.|TRBV9
TGTGCCAGCAGCGCCCGACAGGGAGACGGTGCGGAGCCCCAGCATTTT
CASSARQGDGAEPQHF
>TRBJ2-7|.|.|TRBV7-9
TGTGCCAGCAGCTTAGGGGCAGGGTCACAGGACGAGCAGTACTTC
CASSLGAGSQDEQYF
>TRBJ1-2|TRBD1|.|TRBV19
TGTGCCAGTACCCGGGACAGGGGGCGACTTGGTGGCTACACCTTC
CASTRDRGRLGGYTF
>TRBJ2-1|TRBD1|few|TRBV27
TGTGCCAGCAGTTCACCAGGGGGTCCCTCCTACAATGAGCAGTTCTTC
CASSSPGGPSYNEQFF
>TRBJ2-7|.|.|TRBV5-1
TGCGCCAGCAGCTTCGGGGGAGCGGAATACGAGCAGTACTTC
CASSFGGAEYEQYF
>TRBJ2-1|TRBD2|.|TRBV4-3
TGCGCCAGCAGCCAAGAAGGACTAGCGGGGCGGGGAGGTGAGCAGTTCTTC
CASSQEGLAGRGGEQFF
>TRBJ1-2|.|.|TRBV20-1
TGCAGTGCTAGTTATTCCTATGGCTACACCTTC
CSASYSYGYTF
>TRBJ1-2|.|.|TRBV6-6
TGTGCCAGCAGTTATTCAATAGCCGGGGGGCACAATGGCTACACCTTC
CASSYSIAGGHNGYTF
>TRBJ1-2|TRBD1|.|TRBV6-5
TGTGCCAGCAGGGGGACAGGGGATGCTAACTATGGCTACACCTTC
CASRGTGDANYGYTF
>TRBJ1-2|.|few|TRBV18
TGTGCCAGCTCACCAATAGGGGATTCTAACTATGGCTACACCTTC
CASSPIGDSNYGYTF
>TRBJ2-3|.|.|TRBV30
TGTGCCTGGAGTGTACAGATGCCTAGCACAGATACGCAGTATTTT
CAWSVQMPSTDTQYF
>TRBJ2-2|TRBD2|few|TRBV5-1
TGCGCCAGCAGCTTGCGATCCACTAGCGGGAGCACCGGGGAGCTGTTTTTT
CASSLRSTSGSTGELFF
>TRBJ2-1|.|.|TRBV15
TGTGCCACCAGCTACAGACCCGACTACAATGAGCAGTTCTTC
CATSYRPDYNEQFF
>TRBJ1-6|.|.|TRBV7-2
TGTGCCAGCAGTCAACAGGCCTCTAATTCACCCCTCCACTTT
CASSQQASNSPLHF
>TRBJ2-2|TRBD1|.|TRBV9
TGTGCCAGCAGCAAAACCGGGACAGCGAACACCGGGGAGCTGTTTTTT
CASSKTGTANTGELFF
>TRBJ2-7|.|.|TRBV11-2
TGTGCCAGCAGCACCATTCCAGGCGAGCAGTACTTC
CASSTIPGEQYF